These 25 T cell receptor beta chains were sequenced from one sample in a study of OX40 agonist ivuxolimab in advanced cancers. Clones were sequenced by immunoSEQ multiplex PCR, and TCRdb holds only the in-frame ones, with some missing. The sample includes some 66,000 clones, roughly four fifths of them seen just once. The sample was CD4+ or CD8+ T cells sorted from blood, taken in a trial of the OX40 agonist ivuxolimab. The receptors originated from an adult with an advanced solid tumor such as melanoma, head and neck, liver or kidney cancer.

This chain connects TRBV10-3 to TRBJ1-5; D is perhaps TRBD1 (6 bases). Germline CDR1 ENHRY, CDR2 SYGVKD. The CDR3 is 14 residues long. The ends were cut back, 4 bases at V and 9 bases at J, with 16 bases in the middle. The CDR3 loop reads CAISGTDSPGPQHF. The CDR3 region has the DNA TGTGCCATCAGTGGGACAGACTCTCCTGGGCCCCAGCATTTT.

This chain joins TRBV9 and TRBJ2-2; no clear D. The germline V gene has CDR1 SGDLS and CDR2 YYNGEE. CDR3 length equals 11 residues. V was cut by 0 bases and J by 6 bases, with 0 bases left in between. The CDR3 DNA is TGTGCCAGCAGCGTAGCCGGGGAGCTGTTTTTT. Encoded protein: CASSVAGELFF.

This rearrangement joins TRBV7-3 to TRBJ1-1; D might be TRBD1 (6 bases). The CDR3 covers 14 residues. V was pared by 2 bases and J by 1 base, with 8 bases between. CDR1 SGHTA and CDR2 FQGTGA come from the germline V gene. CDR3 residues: CASSLSGENTEAFF. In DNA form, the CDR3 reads TGTGCCAGCAGCTTATCAGGGGAGAACACTGAAGCTTTCTTT.

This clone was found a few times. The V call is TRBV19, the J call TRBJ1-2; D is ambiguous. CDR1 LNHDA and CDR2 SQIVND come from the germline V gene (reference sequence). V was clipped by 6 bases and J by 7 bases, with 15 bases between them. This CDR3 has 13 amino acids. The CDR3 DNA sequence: TGTGCCAGTAGGTTGGCAGGCTACTCTGGCTACACCTTC. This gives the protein CASRLAGYSGYTF.

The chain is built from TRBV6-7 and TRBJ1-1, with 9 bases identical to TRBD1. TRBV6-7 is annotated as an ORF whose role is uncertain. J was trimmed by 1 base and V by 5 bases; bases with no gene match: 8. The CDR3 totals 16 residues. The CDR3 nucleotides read TGTGCCAGCAGTCACGAGGGACAGGGACGGAACACTGAAGCTTTCTTT. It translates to CASSHEGQGRNTEAFF.

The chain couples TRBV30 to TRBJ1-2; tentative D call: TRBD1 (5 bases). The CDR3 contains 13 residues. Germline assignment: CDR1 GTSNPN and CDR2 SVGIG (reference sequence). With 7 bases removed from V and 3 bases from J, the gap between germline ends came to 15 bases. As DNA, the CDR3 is TGTGCCTCACCCCGTCCAGGGTACTATGGCTACACCTTC. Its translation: CASPRPGYYGYTF.

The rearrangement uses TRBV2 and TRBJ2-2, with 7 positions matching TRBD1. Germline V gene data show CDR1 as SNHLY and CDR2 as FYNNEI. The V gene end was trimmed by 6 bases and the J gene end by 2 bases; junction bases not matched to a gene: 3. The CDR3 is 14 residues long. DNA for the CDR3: TGTGCCAGCAGCGGGGACAGAAACACCGGGGAGCTGTTTTTT. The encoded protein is CASSGDRNTGELFF. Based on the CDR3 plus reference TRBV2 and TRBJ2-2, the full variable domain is EPEVTQTPSHQVTQMGQEVILRCVPISNHLYFYWYRQILGQKVEFLVSFYNNEISEKSEIFDDQFSVERPDGSNFTLKIRSTKLEDSAMYFCASSGDRNTGELFFGEGSRLTVL.

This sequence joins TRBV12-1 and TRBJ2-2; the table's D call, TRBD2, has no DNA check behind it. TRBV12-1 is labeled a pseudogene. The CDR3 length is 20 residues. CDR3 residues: CASSANLVVRRGVNTGELFF. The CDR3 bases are TGTGCCAGCAGCGCAAACCTAGTTGTTAGGCGGGGGGTGAACACCGGGGAGCTGTTTTTT.

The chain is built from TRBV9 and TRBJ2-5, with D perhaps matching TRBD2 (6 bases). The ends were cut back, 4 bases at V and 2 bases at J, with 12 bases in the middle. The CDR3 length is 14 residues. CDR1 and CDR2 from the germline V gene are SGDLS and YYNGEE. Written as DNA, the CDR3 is TGTGCCAGCAGCCCGCGGACTAATCAAGAGACCCAGTACTTC. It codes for CASSPRTNQETQYF.

The CDR3 DNA reads TGTGCCAGCGGCGGCGCAGGGGCCCCCGGGGATACGCAGTATTTT. It translates to CASGGAGAPGDTQYF. The chain uses TRBV5-4 and TRBJ2-3, with D possibly being TRBD1 (6 bases). CDR1 and CDR2 from the germline V gene are SGHNT and YYREEE (reference sequence). With 7 bases removed from V and 6 bases from J, the gap between germline ends came to 21 bases. The CDR3 consists of 15 residues.

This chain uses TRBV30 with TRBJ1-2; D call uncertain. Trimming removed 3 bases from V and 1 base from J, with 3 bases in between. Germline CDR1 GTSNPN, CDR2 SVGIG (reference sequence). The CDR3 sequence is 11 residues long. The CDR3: CAWSDNYGYTF. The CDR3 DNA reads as TGTGCCTGGAGCGATAACTATGGCTACACCTTC.

The DNA for the CDR3 is TGTGCCAGCAGCCATTCCAGCGGTCAGGGGGCGAGGTATGGCTACACCTTC. It is translated as CASSHSSGQGARYGYTF. This chain connects TRBV14 to TRBJ1-2; 8 nucleotides line up with TRBD1. Germline V gene lookup returns CDR1 SGHDN and CDR2 FVKESK. CDR3 length equals 17 residues. The ends lost 3 bases at V and 5 bases at J; junction bases unmatched: 14.

CDR3 in DNA: TGTGCCAGCAGTTTCAGTACCGGGACAGGGGGCTCAACTGAAGCTTTCTTT. Translated, it gives CASSFSTGTGGSTEAFF. The chain employs TRBV27 and TRBJ1-1; 12 bases map to TRBD1. The ends lost 3 bases at V and 5 bases at J; junction bases unmatched: 10. The CDR3 has 17 amino acids. Germline lookup yields CDR1 MNHEY and CDR2 SMNVEV (reference sequence).

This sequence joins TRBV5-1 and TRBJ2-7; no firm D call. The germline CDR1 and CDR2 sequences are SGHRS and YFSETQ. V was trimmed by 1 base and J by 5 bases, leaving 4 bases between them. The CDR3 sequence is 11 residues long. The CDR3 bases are TGCGCCAGCAGCTTGCTAAACGAGCAGTACTTC. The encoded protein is CASSLLNEQYF.

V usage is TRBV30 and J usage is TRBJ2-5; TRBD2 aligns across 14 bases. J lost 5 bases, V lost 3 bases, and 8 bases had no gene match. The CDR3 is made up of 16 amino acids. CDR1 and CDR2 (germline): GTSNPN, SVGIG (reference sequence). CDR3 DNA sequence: TGTGCCTGGAGCCTGGGACTAGCGGGAGTTGGGGAGACCCAGTACTTC. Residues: CAWSLGLAGVGETQYF.

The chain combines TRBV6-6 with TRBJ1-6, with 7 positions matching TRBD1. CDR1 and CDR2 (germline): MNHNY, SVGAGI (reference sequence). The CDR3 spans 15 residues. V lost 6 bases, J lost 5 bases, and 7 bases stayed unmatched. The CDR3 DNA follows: TGTGCCAGCAGGAAACGACAGGGAAATAATTCACCCCTCCACTTT. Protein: CASRKRQGNNSPLHF.

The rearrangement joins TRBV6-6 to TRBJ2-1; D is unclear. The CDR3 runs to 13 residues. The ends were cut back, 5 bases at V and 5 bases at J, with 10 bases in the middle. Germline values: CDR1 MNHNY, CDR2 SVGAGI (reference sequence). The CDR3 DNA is TGTGCCAGCAGTCCTAGTAGGAACAATGAGCAGTTCTTC. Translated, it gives CASSPSRNNEQFF.

In nucleotides, the CDR3 is TGTGCCAGCAGTACCGGGACAGAGAATTCACCCCTCCACTTT. Amino acids: CASSTGTENSPLHF. The rearrangement links TRBV28 to TRBJ1-6, with 7 positions matching TRBD1. Germline V gene data show CDR1 as MDHEN and CDR2 as SYDVKM. V trimming: 5 bases; J trimming: 7 bases; junction bases outside the gene matches: 5. This CDR3 region has 14 residues.

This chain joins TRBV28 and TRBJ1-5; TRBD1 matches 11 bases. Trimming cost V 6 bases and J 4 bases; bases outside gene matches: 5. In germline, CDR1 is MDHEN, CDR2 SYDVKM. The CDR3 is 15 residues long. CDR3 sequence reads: CASSSGTGGNQPQHF. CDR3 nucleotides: TGTGCCAGCAGCTCCGGGACAGGGGGAAATCAGCCCCAGCATTTT. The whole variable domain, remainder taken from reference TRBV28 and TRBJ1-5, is DVKVTQSSRYLVKRTGEKVFLECVQDMDHENMFWYRQDPGLGLRLIYFSYDVKMKEKGDIPEGYSVSREKKERFSLILESASTNQTSMYLCASSSGTGGNQPQHFGDGTRLSIL.

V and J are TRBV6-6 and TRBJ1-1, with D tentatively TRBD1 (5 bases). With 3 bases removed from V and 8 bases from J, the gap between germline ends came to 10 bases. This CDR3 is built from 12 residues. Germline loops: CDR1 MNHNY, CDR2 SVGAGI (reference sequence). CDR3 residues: CASSYGAAEAFF. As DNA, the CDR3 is TGTGCCAGCAGTTATGGGGCAGCGGAAGCTTTCTTT.

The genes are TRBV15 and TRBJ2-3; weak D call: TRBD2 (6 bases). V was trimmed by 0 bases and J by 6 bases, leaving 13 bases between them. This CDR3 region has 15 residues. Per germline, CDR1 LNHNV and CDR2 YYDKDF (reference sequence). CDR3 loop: CATSRDWGDGDTQYF. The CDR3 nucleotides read TGTGCCACCAGCAGAGATTGGGGGGACGGGGATACGCAGTATTTT.

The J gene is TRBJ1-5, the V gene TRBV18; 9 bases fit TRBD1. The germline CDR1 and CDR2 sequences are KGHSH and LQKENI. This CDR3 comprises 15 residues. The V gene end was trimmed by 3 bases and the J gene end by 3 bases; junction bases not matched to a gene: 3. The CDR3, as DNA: TGTGCCAGCTCACCCGGACAGGGGAACAATCAGCCCCAGCATTTT. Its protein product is CASSPGQGNNQPQHF.

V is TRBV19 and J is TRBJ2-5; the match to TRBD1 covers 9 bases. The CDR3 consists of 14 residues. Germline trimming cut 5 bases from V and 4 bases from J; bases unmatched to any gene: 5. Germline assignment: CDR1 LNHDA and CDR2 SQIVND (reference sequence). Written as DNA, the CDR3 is TGTGCCAGTAGTCTGACAGGGGGGCGAGAGACCCAGTACTTC. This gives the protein CASSLTGGRETQYF. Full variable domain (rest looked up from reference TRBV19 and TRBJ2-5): DGGITQSPKYLFRKEGQNVTLSCEQNLNHDAMYWYRQDPGQGLRLIYYSQIVNDFQKGDIAEGYSVSREKKESFPLTVTSAQKNPTAFYLCASSLTGGRETQYFGPGTRLLVL.

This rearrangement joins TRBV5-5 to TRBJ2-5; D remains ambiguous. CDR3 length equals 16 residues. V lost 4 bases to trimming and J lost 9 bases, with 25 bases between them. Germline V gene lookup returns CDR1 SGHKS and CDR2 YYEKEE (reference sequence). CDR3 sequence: CASSDGVAFQVPPQYF. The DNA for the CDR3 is TGTGCCAGCAGCGACGGAGTCGCATTTCAAGTCCCCCCCCAGTACTTC.

As DNA, the CDR3 is TGTGCCAGCAGTGCGAACTCAAAGGACAGGGCTGGGGCCAACGTCCTGACTTTC. Protein: CASSANSKDRAGANVLTF. V and J are TRBV27 and TRBJ2-6, with 8 nucleotides matching TRBD1. CDR1 is MNHEY, CDR2 SMNVEV, per germline (reference sequence). V was clipped by 5 bases and J by 2 bases; unmatched bases: 11. The CDR3 consists of 18 residues.